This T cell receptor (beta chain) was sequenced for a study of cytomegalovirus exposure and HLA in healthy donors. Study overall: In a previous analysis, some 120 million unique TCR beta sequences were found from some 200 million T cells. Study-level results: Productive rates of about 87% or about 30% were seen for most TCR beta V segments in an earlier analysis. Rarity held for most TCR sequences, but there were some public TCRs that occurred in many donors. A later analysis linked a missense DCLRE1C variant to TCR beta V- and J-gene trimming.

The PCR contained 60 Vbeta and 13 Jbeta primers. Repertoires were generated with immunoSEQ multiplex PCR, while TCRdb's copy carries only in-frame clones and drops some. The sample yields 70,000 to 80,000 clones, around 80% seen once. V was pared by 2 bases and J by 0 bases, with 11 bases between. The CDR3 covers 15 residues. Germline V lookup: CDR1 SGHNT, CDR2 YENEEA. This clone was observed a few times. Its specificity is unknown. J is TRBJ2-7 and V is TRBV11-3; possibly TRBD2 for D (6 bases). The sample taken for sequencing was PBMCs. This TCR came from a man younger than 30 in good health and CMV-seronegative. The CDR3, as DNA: TGTGCCAGCAGCTTACGGGGACTTCCCTCCTACGAGCAGTACTTC. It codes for CASSLRGLPSYEQYF.